This is a list of T cell receptor beta chains from one sample in a study of cytomegalovirus exposure and HLA in healthy donors. TCRdb's copy holds only in-frame clones and misses some; the assay was immunoSEQ multiplex PCR. This sample has about 110,000 clones, with approximately 96% found just once. Sequenced sample: PBMCs. All receptors come from a woman under 30 in good health and CMV-seronegative. Each CDR3 is given with its conserved first and last residue. The order of the fields is D gene, V gene, clone size, J gene, CDR3 protein, CDR3 DNA. The D gene is left open where the match is weak. Clone size is shown for a subset of rows, as once, few, many or a class of expanded clone.

D gene: .; V gene: TRBV4-1; clone size: .; J gene: TRBJ2-1; CDR3 protein: CASSQFQSYQGIISDEQFF; CDR3 DNA: TGCGCCAGCAGCCAATTCCAGTCGTATCAGGGGATAATCTCCGATGAGCAGTTCTTC
D gene: .; V gene: TRBV30; clone size: .; J gene: TRBJ1-1; CDR3 protein: CAWLQGGRGEAFF; CDR3 DNA: TGTGCCTGGCTCCAAGGGGGTAGGGGTGAAGCTTTCTTT
D gene: .; V gene: TRBV6-6; clone size: .; J gene: TRBJ1-1; CDR3 protein: CASSSPIEGTAFF; CDR3 DNA: TGTGCCAGCAGTTCCCCGATTGAGGGGACTGCTTTCTTT
D gene: .; V gene: TRBV6-5; clone size: .; J gene: TRBJ1-1; CDR3 protein: CASSFLGAGSTEAFF; CDR3 DNA: TGTGCCAGCAGTTTCCTAGGAGCGGGTAGCACTGAAGCTTTCTTT
D gene: .; V gene: TRBV5-1; clone size: .; J gene: TRBJ2-5; CDR3 protein: CASSLAGALKETQYF; CDR3 DNA: TGCGCCAGCAGCTTGGCGGGAGCCTTAAAAGAGACCCAGTACTTC
D gene: TRBD2; V gene: TRBV6-5; clone size: .; J gene: TRBJ2-1; CDR3 protein: CASRGLAGGPEQFF; CDR3 DNA: TGTGCCAGCAGGGGATTAGCGGGGGGGCCCGAGCAGTTCTTC
D gene: .; V gene: TRBV15; clone size: .; J gene: TRBJ2-5; CDR3 protein: CATSIRDRETQYF; CDR3 DNA: TGTGCCACCAGCATCCGGGATAGGGAGACCCAGTACTTC
D gene: .; V gene: TRBV7-8; clone size: .; J gene: TRBJ1-6; CDR3 protein: CASSFDNQGGSPLHF; CDR3 DNA: TGTGCCAGCAGCTTTGATAATCAGGGAGGTTCACCCCTCCACTTT
D gene: .; V gene: TRBV27; clone size: .; J gene: TRBJ1-1; CDR3 protein: CASSLRSGARMNTEAFF; CDR3 DNA: TGTGCCAGCAGTTTAAGGTCAGGCGCCCGAATGAACACTGAAGCTTTCTTT
D gene: .; V gene: TRBV2; clone size: .; J gene: TRBJ1-3; CDR3 protein: CASSEARQTMEEVYF; CDR3 DNA: TGTGCCAGCAGTGAAGCGCGGCAGACTATGGAGGAGGTGTATTTT
D gene: TRBD1; V gene: TRBV5-4; clone size: .; J gene: TRBJ2-1; CDR3 protein: CASSLQTGYNEQFF; CDR3 DNA: TGTGCCAGCAGCCTACAGACAGGGTACAATGAGCAGTTCTTC
D gene: TRBD1; V gene: TRBV5-1; clone size: .; J gene: TRBJ2-3; CDR3 protein: CASKPRGLTDTQYF; CDR3 DNA: TGCGCCAGCAAACCGAGGGGGCTCACAGATACGCAGTATTTT
D gene: .; V gene: TRBV7-8; clone size: .; J gene: TRBJ1-5; CDR3 protein: CASSLDLNQPQHF; CDR3 DNA: TGTGCCAGCAGCTTAGATCTAAATCAGCCCCAGCATTTT
D gene: .; V gene: TRBV19; clone size: .; J gene: TRBJ2-7; CDR3 protein: CASSISGSLPYEQYF; CDR3 DNA: TGTGCCAGTAGTATCTCCGGGTCGCTCCCCTACGAGCAGTACTTC
D gene: TRBD1; V gene: TRBV27; clone size: .; J gene: TRBJ2-7; CDR3 protein: CASSYNPSTGAPYEQYF; CDR3 DNA: TGTGCCAGCAGTTACAATCCGTCGACAGGGGCTCCCTACGAGCAGTACTTC
D gene: TRBD1; V gene: TRBV7-9; clone size: .; J gene: TRBJ1-2; CDR3 protein: CASSFPYLGLTGSYGYTF; CDR3 DNA: TGTGCCAGCAGCTTTCCTTATTTAGGCTTGACAGGGTCCTATGGCTACACCTTC
D gene: .; V gene: TRBV5-1; clone size: .; J gene: TRBJ1-1; CDR3 protein: CASSLAQATNTEAFF; CDR3 DNA: TGCGCCAGCAGCTTGGCACAGGCCACGAACACTGAAGCTTTCTTT
D gene: .; V gene: TRBV6-1; clone size: .; J gene: TRBJ2-7; CDR3 protein: CASSAGGASYEQYF; CDR3 DNA: TGTGCCAGCAGTGCCGGAGGGGCGTCCTACGAGCAGTACTTC
D gene: TRBD2; V gene: TRBV5-4; clone size: .; J gene: TRBJ2-5; CDR3 protein: CASSPRTSQETQYF; CDR3 DNA: TGTGCCAGCAGCCCAAGGACTAGCCAAGAGACCCAGTACTTC
D gene: TRBD1; V gene: TRBV2; clone size: .; J gene: TRBJ2-3; CDR3 protein: CASSDKDRETDTQYF; CDR3 DNA: TGTGCCAGCAGTGATAAGGACAGGGAGACAGATACGCAGTATTTT
D gene: TRBD1; V gene: TRBV2; clone size: .; J gene: TRBJ2-3; CDR3 protein: CASEGQSTDTQYF; CDR3 DNA: TGTGCCAGCGAGGGACAGAGCACAGATACGCAGTATTTT
D gene: .; V gene: TRBV7-2; clone size: .; J gene: TRBJ1-6; CDR3 protein: CASSFGVVSPLHF; CDR3 DNA: TGTGCCAGCAGCTTCGGAGTGGTTTCACCCCTCCACTTT
D gene: .; V gene: TRBV7-3; clone size: .; J gene: TRBJ2-1; CDR3 protein: CASSLRDSSYNEQFF; CDR3 DNA: TGTGCCAGCAGCCTCAGGGATAGCTCCTACAATGAGCAGTTCTTC
D gene: .; V gene: TRBV6-1; clone size: .; J gene: TRBJ1-2; CDR3 protein: CASSEVGGYTF; CDR3 DNA: TGTGCCAGCAGTGAAGTCGGTGGCTACACCTTC
D gene: TRBD1; V gene: TRBV19; clone size: .; J gene: TRBJ1-2; CDR3 protein: CASSIEGTGTSYGYTF; CDR3 DNA: TGTGCCAGTAGTATAGAGGGGACAGGGACCTCCTATGGCTACACCTTC
D gene: TRBD1; V gene: TRBV2; clone size: .; J gene: TRBJ2-1; CDR3 protein: CASSERETGYVEQFF; CDR3 DNA: TGTGCCAGCAGTGAAAGGGAGACAGGGTATGTTGAGCAGTTCTTC
D gene: TRBD1; V gene: TRBV5-1; clone size: once; J gene: TRBJ2-3; CDR3 protein: CASSPYRGQTDTQYF; CDR3 DNA: TGCGCCAGCAGCCCCTACAGGGGGCAGACAGATACGCAGTATTTT
D gene: .; V gene: TRBV27; clone size: .; J gene: TRBJ1-2; CDR3 protein: CASSSHNPDTMRHGYTF; CDR3 DNA: TGTGCCAGCAGTTCCCATAATCCGGACACTATGCGTCACGGCTACACCTTC
D gene: .; V gene: TRBV7-3; clone size: .; J gene: TRBJ2-2; CDR3 protein: CASSLTLAGLFGELFF; CDR3 DNA: TGTGCCAGCAGCCTGACCCTAGCTGGGCTGTTTGGGGAGCTGTTTTTT
D gene: .; V gene: TRBV19; clone size: once; J gene: TRBJ2-1; CDR3 protein: CASRYGGPIGRPYNEQFF; CDR3 DNA: TGTGCCAGTCGGTACGGGGGGCCTATTGGACGCCCTTACAATGAGCAGTTCTTC
D gene: TRBD1; V gene: TRBV5-1; clone size: .; J gene: TRBJ2-2; CDR3 protein: CASSPTGFGGELFF; CDR3 DNA: TGCGCCAGCAGCCCGACAGGGTTCGGCGGGGAGCTGTTTTTT
D gene: TRBD1; V gene: TRBV19; clone size: .; J gene: TRBJ1-5; CDR3 protein: CASSKDRSNQPQHF; CDR3 DNA: TGTGCCAGTAGTAAGGACAGGAGCAATCAGCCCCAGCATTTT
D gene: .; V gene: TRBV4-2; clone size: .; J gene: TRBJ2-2; CDR3 protein: CASSQGSGELFF; CDR3 DNA: TGTGCCAGCAGCCAAGGGAGCGGGGAGCTGTTTTTT
D gene: .; V gene: TRBV30; clone size: .; J gene: TRBJ1-5; CDR3 protein: CAWSGGGQPQHF; CDR3 DNA: TGTGCCTGGAGCGGGGGAGGACAGCCCCAGCATTTT
D gene: .; V gene: TRBV21-1; clone size: .; J gene: TRBJ2-7; CDR3 protein: CASSPSYEQYF; CDR3 DNA: TGTGCCAGCAGCCCGAGCTACGAGCAGTACTTC
D gene: TRBD1; V gene: TRBV5-1; clone size: .; J gene: TRBJ1-1; CDR3 protein: CASSVDRGLMNTEAFF; CDR3 DNA: TGCGCCAGCAGCGTGGACAGGGGGCTGATGAACACTGAAGCTTTCTTT
D gene: .; V gene: TRBV27; clone size: .; J gene: TRBJ1-1; CDR3 protein: CASSFIIGTTEAFF; CDR3 DNA: TGTGCCAGCAGTTTTATTATAGGGACAACTGAAGCTTTCTTT
D gene: .; V gene: TRBV5-1; clone size: .; J gene: TRBJ1-6; CDR3 protein: CASSLGGLPSPLHF; CDR3 DNA: TGCGCCAGCAGCTTGGGAGGGCTGCCTTCACCCCTCCACTTT
D gene: .; V gene: TRBV18; clone size: .; J gene: TRBJ2-5; CDR3 protein: CASSSGAAETQYF; CDR3 DNA: TGTGCCAGCTCCTCAGGCGCCGCAGAGACCCAGTACTTC
D gene: .; V gene: TRBV2; clone size: .; J gene: TRBJ1-1; CDR3 protein: CASTAGTEAFF; CDR3 DNA: TGTGCCAGCACCGCCGGGACTGAAGCTTTCTTT
D gene: TRBD1; V gene: TRBV4-1; clone size: .; J gene: TRBJ1-1; CDR3 protein: CASSHPGQGSTEAFF; CDR3 DNA: TGCGCCAGCAGCCACCCCGGACAGGGCTCCACTGAAGCTTTCTTT
D gene: .; V gene: TRBV19; clone size: .; J gene: TRBJ1-2; CDR3 protein: CASSPTRPPANYGYTF; CDR3 DNA: TGTGCCAGTAGTCCCACCAGGCCCCCGGCTAACTATGGCTACACCTTC
D gene: .; V gene: TRBV28; clone size: once; J gene: TRBJ1-1; CDR3 protein: CASSPRRGRNTEAFF; CDR3 DNA: TGTGCCAGCAGTCCCCGGAGAGGGAGGAACACTGAAGCTTTCTTT
D gene: TRBD1; V gene: TRBV7-2; clone size: .; J gene: TRBJ2-3; CDR3 protein: CASSLLDRGTDTQYF; CDR3 DNA: TGTGCCAGCAGCTTACTGGACAGGGGAACAGATACGCAGTATTTT
D gene: TRBD1; V gene: TRBV7-9; clone size: once; J gene: TRBJ1-4; CDR3 protein: CASSLGDRETEKLFF; CDR3 DNA: TGTGCCAGCAGCTTAGGGGACAGGGAGACTGAAAAACTGTTTTTT